A single sample is the source of the 10 T cell receptor beta chains below, sequenced in a study of identical twins. TCRdb reprocessed the 5' RACE reads with MiXCR, giving one entry per CDR3 protein. The table lists 300,000 to 400,000 distinct CDR3 sequences, about 9% of them singletons. Material for sequencing was naive T cells sorted from blood. The receptors here all came from a woman aged 45-60 years in good health.

This clonotype has a handful of counts. The chain uses TRBV5-1 and TRBJ2-3; weak D call: TRBD2 (5 bases). From germline, CDR1 is SGHRS and CDR2 YFSETQ. The CDR3 loop spans 15 amino acids. Trimming took 0 bases from V and 3 from J, leaving 11 bases between them. This chain's CDR3 is CASSLVSRTTDTQYF. The CDR3 nucleotides are TGCGCCAGCAGCTTGGTTAGTAGGACTACAGATACGCAGTATTTT.

V and J are TRBV6-5 and TRBJ2-7, with 8 bases fitting TRBD2. The V gene's germline CDR1 is MNHEY and CDR2 SVGAGI. The CDR3 sequence is 13 residues long. V dropped 5 bases and J dropped 5; count of bases not matched to a gene: 5. CDR3 in DNA: TGTGCCAGCAGTGGGGCGGGGGGCCACGAGCAGTACTTC. It yields the protein CASSGAGGHEQYF.

The J gene is TRBJ1-4, the V gene TRBV20-1; D gene uncertain. The CDR3 covers 13 residues. V lost 3 bases to trimming and J lost 4 bases, with 9 bases between them. The germline CDR1 and CDR2 sequences are DFQATT and SNEGSKA (reference sequence). The CDR3 bases are TGCAGTGCTAGGTTACAGTTTAATGAAAAACTGTTTTTT. It yields the protein CSARLQFNEKLFF.

This clonotype occurred a few times. The chain carries TRBV2 and TRBJ2-3; D may be TRBD1 (5 bases). The CDR3 is 14 residues long. Germline-derived CDR1 and CDR2 are SNHLY and FYNNEI. Deletions cut 9 bases from V and 5 bases from J, with 18 bases between. The CDR3 coding sequence is TGTGCCAGGGACGCCCTGGGGCGCGGAGATACGCAGTATTTT. It codes for CARDALGRGDTQYF.

This clonotype was observed many times. V gene TRBV5-1 combines with J gene TRBJ2-3; 7 nucleotides line up with TRBD2. In germline, CDR1 is SGHRS, CDR2 YFSETQ. V shed 4 bases, J shed 5 bases, and the junction held 10 bases outside the gene matches. There are 15 residues in the CDR3. The CDR3 region has the DNA TGCGCCAGCAGCCTCGGGGGGAACGGGGGAGATACGCAGTATTTT. Its protein product is CASSLGGNGGDTQYF.

This clonotype was found a few times. The V gene is TRBV3-1, the J gene TRBJ1-1; TRBD1 matches at 9 bases. Germline V CDR1 and CDR2: LGHDT, YNNKEL (reference sequence). This CDR3 is built from 15 residues. Losses at the gene ends were 3 bases for V and 5 bases for J; bases not matched to a gene: 7. CDR3 coding DNA: TGTGCCAGCAGCCACCCGGGACAGGGCAGGACTGAAGCTTTCTTT. Its protein is CASSHPGQGRTEAFF.

Many counts were recorded for this clonotype. The chain is built from TRBV5-1 and TRBJ2-7; D unresolved. Trimming stripped 3 bases from V and 1 base from J, with 11 bases between. The CDR3 consists of 14 residues. CDR1 is SGHRS and CDR2 is YFSETQ in the germline V gene. CDR3 in amino acids: CASSSPTSSYEQYF. CDR3 nucleotides: TGCGCCAGCAGCTCCCCGACGAGTTCCTACGAGCAGTACTTC.

This clonotype was counted ten times or more. This rearrangement joins TRBV19 to TRBJ2-7, with TRBD1 matching 10 bases. Unmatched junction bases numbered 14, after V lost 6 bases and J lost 3 bases. Germline CDR1 reads LNHDA; CDR2 reads SQIVND (reference sequence). The CDR3 covers 17 residues. The DNA for the CDR3 is TGTGCCAGTAGCCCGGATGCTACCGGGACAGGGGTCTACGAGCAGTACTTC. Its protein is CASSPDATGTGVYEQYF.

The CDR3 sequence is CASGLIPGTGFGETQYF. The DNA of the CDR3 is TGTGCTAGTGGTTTGATCCCCGGGACAGGGTTTGGAGAGACCCAGTACTTC. The chain combines TRBV12-5 with TRBJ2-5, with 9 bases that match TRBD1. The CDR3 sequence is 17 residues long. CDR1 LGHNT and CDR2 FRNRAP come from the germline V gene. Trimming cost V 2 bases and J 4 bases; bases outside gene matches: 11.

The chain uses TRBV3-1 and TRBJ2-3; D possibly matches TRBD1 or TRBD2 (5 bases each). This CDR3 region has 16 residues. The germline V gene encodes CDR1 LGHDT and CDR2 YNNKEL (reference sequence). V was cut by 4 bases and J by 3 bases, with 17 bases left in between. This CDR3 reads CASSLRGAGATDTQYF. The DNA of the CDR3 is TGTGCCAGCAGCCTAAGGGGAGCTGGTGCTACAGATACGCAGTATTTT.